Included here is one T cell receptor beta chain sequence, with context. This sample stems from a study of blood T cell repertoires in COVID-19. Study background: Donors in the United States, Italy and Spain gave samples during acute or convalescent COVID-19. PBMCs, B-cell-depleted T cells, or T cells provided the cDNA or gDNA that made up the material.

The repertoire was sequenced with immunoSEQ multiplex PCR; TCRdb's copy has only in-frame clones and lacks some. The table records 100,000 to 150,000 clones, 88% of them present only once. The origin of this receptor is a human donor in a cohort sampled during active COVID-19. Input material: peripheral blood.

The CDR3 DNA reads as TGTGCCAGCAGTAAGGAGTCTCAGAGCCCAGATACGCAGTATTTT. Residues: CASSKESQSPDTQYF. V and J are TRBV14 and TRBJ2-3; the D is unclear. Germline V gene sequence: CDR1 SGHDN, CDR2 FVKESK. The V and J ends lost 6 bases and 4 bases respectively, with 17 bases between them. CDR3 size: 15 residues.